The source of this T cell receptor (beta chain) is a study of beta chain features in type 1 diabetes. Study findings and constraints: In every one of the four CD4+ subsets, TCRB CDR3s were moderately but significantly shorter in Type 1 diabetes patients.

Expressed TCRB transcripts were sequenced because the entire RNA isolate underwent reverse transcription. Libraries were prepared by immunoSEQ multiplex PCR; TCRdb keeps only in-frame clonotypes and omits some of them. The sample yields hundreds of thousands of clones, 11% to 15% seen once. In regard to this clone: The antigen is not known.

From germline, CDR1 is MGHRA and CDR2 YSYEKL. Trimming stripped 0 bases from V and 0 bases from J, with 9 bases between. The CDR3 sequence is 16 residues long. The chain carries TRBV4-1 and TRBJ1-5; no clear D gene. The TCR originated in a man aged 18 to 30 with type 1 diabetes. Sequenced material: naive CD4+ T cells from blood. CDR3 residues: CASSQDGWHSNQPQHF. In nucleotides, the CDR3 is TGCGCCAGCAGCCAAGACGGGTGGCATAGCAATCAGCCCCAGCATTTT.